The entry that follows covers one T cell receptor beta chain sequence. The antigen is unknown. The data are from a study of cytomegalovirus exposure and HLA in healthy donors. V shed 0 bases and J shed 1 base, with 10 bases lying between them. This CDR3 is built from 16 residues. Germline CDR1 reads LNHDA; CDR2 reads SQIVND (reference sequence). Use of 60 Vbeta and 13 Jbeta primers characterized the PCR. The method was immunoSEQ multiplex PCR; TCRdb's version includes in-frame clones alone and lacks a portion of them. The sample has under 70,000 clones. Study-level results: The dataset shows that most TCR sequences were rare, while some public TCRs occurred in many donors.

V and J are TRBV19 and TRBJ1-5; tentative D call: TRBD1 (5 bases). This TCR was sampled from a woman in her late teens or twenties in good health and CMV-seronegative. Material for sequencing was PBMCs. CDR3: CASSIEAGLSNQPQHF. The CDR3 bases are TGTGCCAGTAGTATAGAGGCAGGGTTGAGCAATCAGCCCCAGCATTTT.